This entry is about one T cell receptor (beta chain). This clonotype appeared many times. This clone's antigen is unknown. One base away there is no much larger clone; base qualities are not given. The germline V gene (reference sequence) sets CDR1 to DFQATT and CDR2 to SNEGSKA. The CDR3 covers 15 residues, taking in both the cysteine and the phenylalanine. CDR3 DNA only is kept here, 45 bases in frame from base 1. The junction shows trimming of 0 bases on V and 3 bases on J, plus 15 bases between the germline ends. This entry belongs to a study of naive and memory T cell subsets (dated by TCRdb to the late 2010s). Looking at the study overall: Sorted naive and memory T cell subsets from peripheral blood were analyzed in the study using a UMI-based, open-source pipeline for TCR alpha and beta sequencing. The functional CMV T cell responses agreed completely with IgG serology results. RNA was DNase-treated and reverse transcribed with TCR constant-region primers, mostly using SuperScript III.

Broader findings and caveats from the paper: TCR abundance followed a power law with an exponent that was different for naive and memory subsets but consistent across the three individuals. Each clonotype was defined as a single alpha or beta chain sequence rather than as a paired alpha/beta receptor. The repertoire findings for the naive and memory subsets could not be validated, as no ground truth was available. After error correction, only a single occurrence was seen for over 95% of naive TCR sequences, so much steeper abundance distributions were produced than in memory subsets. RNA-based TCR counts may be affected by expression changes linked to T cell activation and differentiation. In both CD4 and CD8 cells, the Gini index increased while Shannon and inverse Simpson diversity decreased from naive through CM, EM and EMRA.

TCR alpha and beta chain libraries were amplified separately from the second PCR step onward. CMV status of each donor was established by measuring IFNgamma production from CD4+ T cells after fresh PBMCs were stimulated overnight with CMV viral lysate. Miltenyi beads were used first to positively select CD4 T cells, and CD8 T cells were then positively selected from the CD4-negative fraction. Cells stained for CD3, CD4, CD8, CD45RA, CD27 and a live/dead dye were sorted on a BD Aria II into four subsets by CD45RA and CD27. Blood was obtained from a few healthy volunteers, and the blood from each volunteer was fractionated into CD4 and CD8 T cells and subsequently into four differentiation subsets. Approximately 120 ml of peripheral blood was taken from each donor, and PBMC were separated by density-gradient centrifugation on Ficoll-Paque PLUS. Sorted cells were lysed in RLT buffer, after which RNA was extracted using a Qiagen RNeasy kit and stored at -80 degrees C.

The protocol used for the library was UMI-ligation and nested PCR. To cover both TRBC1 and TRBC2, the beta constant-region primer consisted of an equimolar mix of two oligonucleotides. A single-stranded oligonucleotide bearing the SP2 primer plus a 12-nucleotide UMI was ligated onto the 3' end of the cDNA by T4 RNA ligase 1. The ligated cDNA went through four rounds of PCR with nested alpha and beta constant-region primers together with the SP2 primer. The ligation reaction was incubated at 16°C for about 19-24 hours. PCR2 was typically performed as a SYBR Green qPCR and was stopped at a predetermined threshold so that over-amplification was prevented. All purifications after the first were performed with Agencourt AMPure XP magnetic beads. Library amounts were measured by Qubit and library quality was assessed on a TapeStation, where the main peak was expected at around 650 bp. Pooled libraries were sequenced on an Illumina MiSeq with v2 2x251 paired-end kits, typically giving roughly 0.9-2.1 million reads per sample. Each sample's library went into the pool at roughly 4.4 nM, and roughly 5-7.5% PhiX was added to help with cluster recognition. Per the original workflow: FASTQ reads processed by Demultiplexor were assigned V and J genes by Decombinator through tag matching that tolerated a single base-pair mismatch. Collapsinator used UMIs to correct both sequencing errors and frequency errors arising from PCR heterogeneity. TCRs were translated and CDR3s were extracted from the conserved cysteine to the FGXG phenylalanine by CDR3Translator, with non-productive sequences being flagged. Gini, Shannon entropy and inverse Simpson indices were calculated on repertoires subsampled to equal numbers of UMI-defined TCRs. Within the linear range, a power law was fitted to clonotype abundance distributions using maximum likelihood. Similar UMI counts, unique TCR numbers and clonal distributions were obtained with the pipeline and with MIGEC on one naive CD8 sample. The repertoires were searched for approximately 7,000 CMV-associated CDR3 sequences that had been compiled from VDJdb and a published dataset. TCRdb's own reprocessing of the public reads used fastp at Q25 and MiXCR and kept productive beta chains. Each CDR3 protein gets just one entry, which takes the most common genes and DNA from the rows behind it. For this entry, the V and J calls and clone size follow TCRdb and not the study's own pipeline. In this sample the table shows about 85,000 distinct CDR3 sequences, roughly 14% of which occur a single time. The top ten clones comprise approximately 0.94% of the sample.

The chain joins TRBV20-1 to TRBJ2-7; the D gene identity is not certain. The sequence was collected from a human donor in good health. The sequencing input was central memory CD4+ T cells from blood. In the paper's terms, the cell subset or site label means: central memory, CD45RA- CD27+. The DNA sequence follows: TGCAGTGCTAGAGATTCTAACAGACAAAACTACGAGCAGTACTTC. Its protein product is CSARDSNRQNYEQYF.